Detailed here is one T cell receptor beta chain. Antigen unknown. Germline V gene sequence: CDR1 LGHNT, CDR2 FRNRAP. Trimming took off 0 bases at V and 7 bases at J, with 4 bases between the two ends. CDR3 length: 13 amino acids. This sample stems from a study of OX40 agonist ivuxolimab in advanced cancers. Study-level information: The diagnoses of dose-escalation patients were hepatocellular carcinoma, melanoma, renal cell or head and neck cancer. Study-wide results and limits: Clonal expansion by week 6 occurred in CD4+ and CD8+ blood T cells (at 0.1 to 3.0 mg/kg). Compared with others, partial responders at 0.1-3.0 mg/kg displayed clonal expansion among the lowest.

Only in-frame clones appear in the TCRdb table, and some are missing; sequencing was by immunoSEQ multiplex PCR. Of 50,000 to 75,000 clones in the sample, more than 85% were seen once. The specimen was CD4+ or CD8+ T cells sorted from blood, collected in a trial of the OX40 agonist ivuxolimab. The clonotype comes from an adult with an advanced solid tumor such as melanoma, head and neck, liver or kidney cancer. This sequence joins TRBV12-5 and TRBJ1-6; no firm D call. The CDR3 coding sequence is TGTGCTAGTGGTTTGGTTGGCAATTCACCCCTCCACTTT. Translation gives CASGLVGNSPLHF.